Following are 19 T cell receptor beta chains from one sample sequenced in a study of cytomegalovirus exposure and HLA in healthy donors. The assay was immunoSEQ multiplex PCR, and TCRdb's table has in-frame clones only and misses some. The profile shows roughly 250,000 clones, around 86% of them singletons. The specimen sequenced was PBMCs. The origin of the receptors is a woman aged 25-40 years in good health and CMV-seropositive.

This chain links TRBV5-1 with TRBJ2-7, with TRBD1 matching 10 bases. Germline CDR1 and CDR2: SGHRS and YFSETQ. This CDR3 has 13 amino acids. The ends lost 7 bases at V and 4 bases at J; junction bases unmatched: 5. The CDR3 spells CASGSGQGYEQYF. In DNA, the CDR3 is TGCGCCAGCGGGTCGGGACAGGGGTACGAGCAGTACTTC.

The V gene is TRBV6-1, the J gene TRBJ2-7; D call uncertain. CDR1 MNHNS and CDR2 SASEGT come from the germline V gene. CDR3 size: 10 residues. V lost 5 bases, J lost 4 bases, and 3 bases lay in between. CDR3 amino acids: CASSTYEQYF. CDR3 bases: TGTGCCAGCAGTACATACGAGCAGTACTTC.

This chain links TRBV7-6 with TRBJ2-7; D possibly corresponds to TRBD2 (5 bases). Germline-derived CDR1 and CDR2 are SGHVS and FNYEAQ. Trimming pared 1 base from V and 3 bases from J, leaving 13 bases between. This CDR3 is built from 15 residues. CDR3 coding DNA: TGTGCCAGCAGCTTAGGAGGCGGGCCTAACTACGAGCAGTACTTC. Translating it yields CASSLGGGPNYEQYF.

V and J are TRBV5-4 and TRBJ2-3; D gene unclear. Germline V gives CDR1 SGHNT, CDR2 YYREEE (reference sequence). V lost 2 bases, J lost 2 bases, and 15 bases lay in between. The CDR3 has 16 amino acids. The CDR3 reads CASSFQVSVTTDTQYF. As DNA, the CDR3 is TGTGCCAGCAGCTTTCAGGTCTCGGTCACCACAGATACGCAGTATTTT.

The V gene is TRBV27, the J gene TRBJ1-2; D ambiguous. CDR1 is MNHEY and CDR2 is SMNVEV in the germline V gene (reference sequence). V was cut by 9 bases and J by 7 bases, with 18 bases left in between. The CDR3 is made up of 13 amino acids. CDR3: CASKTHWAGGYTF. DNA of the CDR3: TGTGCCAGTAAAACACATTGGGCGGGTGGCTACACCTTC.

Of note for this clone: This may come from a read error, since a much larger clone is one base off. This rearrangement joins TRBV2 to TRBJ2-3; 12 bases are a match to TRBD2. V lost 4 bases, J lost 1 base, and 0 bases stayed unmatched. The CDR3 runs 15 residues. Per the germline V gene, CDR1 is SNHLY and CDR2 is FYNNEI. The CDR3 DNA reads TGTGCCAGCAGTGGACTAGCGGGAGGCACAGATACGCAGTATTTT. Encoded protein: CASSGLAGGTDTQYF.

CDR3 bases: TGTGCCAGTATAATATGGAGGAACACTGAAGCTTTCTTT. Amino acids: CASIIWRNTEAFF. The chain links TRBV19 to TRBJ1-1, with D hard to call. Germline V gene lookup returns CDR1 LNHDA and CDR2 SQIVND (reference sequence). The CDR3 consists of 13 residues. With 7 bases removed from V and 1 base from J, the gap between germline ends came to 10 bases. The variable domain in full, with the rest retrieved from reference TRBV19 and TRBJ1-1, is DGGITQSPKYLFRKEGQNVTLSCEQNLNHDAMYWYRQDPGQGLRLIYYSQIVNDFQKGDIAEGYSVSREKKESFPLTVTSAQKNPTAFYLCASIIWRNTEAFFGQGTRLTVV.

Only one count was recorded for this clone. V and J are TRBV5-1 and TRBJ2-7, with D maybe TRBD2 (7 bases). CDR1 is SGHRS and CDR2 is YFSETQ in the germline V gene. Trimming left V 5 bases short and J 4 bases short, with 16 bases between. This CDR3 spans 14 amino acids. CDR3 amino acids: CASRGGQTAYEQYF. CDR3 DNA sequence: TGCGCCAGCAGGGGGGGGCAGACGGCATACGAGCAGTACTTC.

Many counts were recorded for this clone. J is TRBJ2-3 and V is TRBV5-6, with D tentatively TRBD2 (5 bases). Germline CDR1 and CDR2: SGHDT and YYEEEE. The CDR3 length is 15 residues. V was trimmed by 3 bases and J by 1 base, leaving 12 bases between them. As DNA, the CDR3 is TGTGCCAGCAGCTGGTGGGTACTAGGCACAGATACGCAGTATTTT. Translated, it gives CASSWWVLGTDTQYF.

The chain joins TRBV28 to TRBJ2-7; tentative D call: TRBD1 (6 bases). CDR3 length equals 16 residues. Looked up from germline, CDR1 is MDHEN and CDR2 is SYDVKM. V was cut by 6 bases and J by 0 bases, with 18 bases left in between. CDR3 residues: CASREAGTTVSYEQYF. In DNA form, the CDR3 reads TGTGCCAGCAGGGAAGCCGGGACAACCGTCTCCTACGAGCAGTACTTC.

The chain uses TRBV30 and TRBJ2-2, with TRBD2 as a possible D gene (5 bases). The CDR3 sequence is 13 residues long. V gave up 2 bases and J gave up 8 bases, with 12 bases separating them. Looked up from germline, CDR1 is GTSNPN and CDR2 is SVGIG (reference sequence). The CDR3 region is CAWSRGLGGELFF. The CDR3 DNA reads TGTGCCTGGAGTAGAGGGCTAGGAGGGGAGCTGTTTTTT.

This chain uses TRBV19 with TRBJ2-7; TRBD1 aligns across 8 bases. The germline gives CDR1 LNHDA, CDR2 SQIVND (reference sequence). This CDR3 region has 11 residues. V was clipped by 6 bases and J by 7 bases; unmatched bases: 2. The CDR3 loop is CASSTGGEQYF. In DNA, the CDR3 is TGTGCCAGTAGCACAGGGGGGGAGCAGTACTTC.

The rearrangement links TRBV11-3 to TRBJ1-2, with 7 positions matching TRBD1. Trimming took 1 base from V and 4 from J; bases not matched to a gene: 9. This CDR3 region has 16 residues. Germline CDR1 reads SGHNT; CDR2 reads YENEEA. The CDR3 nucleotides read TGTGCCAGCAGCTTAGTCTCGGCAGGGGGTCCCTATGGCTACACCTTC. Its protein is CASSLVSAGGPYGYTF.

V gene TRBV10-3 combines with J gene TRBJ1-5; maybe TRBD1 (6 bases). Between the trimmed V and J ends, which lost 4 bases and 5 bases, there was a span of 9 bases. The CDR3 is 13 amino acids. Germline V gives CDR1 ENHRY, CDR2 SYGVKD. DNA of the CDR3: TGTGCCATCAGTGTCGCAGGGGATCAGCCCCAGCATTTT. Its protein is CAISVAGDQPQHF.

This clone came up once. This CDR3 is CASSHGDRGMETQYF. The CDR3 DNA follows: TGCGCCAGCAGCCACGGGGACAGGGGTATGGAGACCCAGTACTTC. The chain combines TRBV5-1 with TRBJ2-5; 10 bases fit TRBD1. The CDR3 is 15 amino acids. The germline V gene encodes CDR1 SGHRS and CDR2 YFSETQ. V was pared by 4 bases and J by 5 bases, with 8 bases of the junction left unmatched.

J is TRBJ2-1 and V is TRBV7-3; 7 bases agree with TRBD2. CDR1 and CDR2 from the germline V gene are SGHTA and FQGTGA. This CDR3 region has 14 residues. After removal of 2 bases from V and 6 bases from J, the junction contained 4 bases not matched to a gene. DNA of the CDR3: TGTGCCAGCAGCTTAGCGGGAGTAGTCAATGAGCAGTTCTTC. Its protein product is CASSLAGVVNEQFF.

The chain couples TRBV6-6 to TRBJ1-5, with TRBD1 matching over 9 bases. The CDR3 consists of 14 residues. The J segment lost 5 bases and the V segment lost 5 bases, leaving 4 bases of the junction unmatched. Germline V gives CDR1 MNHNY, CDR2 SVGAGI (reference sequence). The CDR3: CASSPRTGDQPQHF. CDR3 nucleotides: TGTGCCAGCAGTCCGAGGACAGGGGATCAGCCCCAGCATTTT.

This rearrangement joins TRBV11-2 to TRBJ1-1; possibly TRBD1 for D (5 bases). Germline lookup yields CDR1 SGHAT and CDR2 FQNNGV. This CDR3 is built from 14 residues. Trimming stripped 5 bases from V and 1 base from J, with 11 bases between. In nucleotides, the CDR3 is TGTGCCAGCAGCCCTTGGGGCCCGAACACTGAAGCTTTCTTT. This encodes CASSPWGPNTEAFF.

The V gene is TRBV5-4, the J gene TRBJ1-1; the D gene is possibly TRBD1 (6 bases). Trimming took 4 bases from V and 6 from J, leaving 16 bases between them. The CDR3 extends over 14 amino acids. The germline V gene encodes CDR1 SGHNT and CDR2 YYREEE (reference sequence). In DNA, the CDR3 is TGTGCCAGCAGCCTCGGGCCAGGGGCCCCTGAAGCTTTCTTT. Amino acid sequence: CASSLGPGAPEAFF. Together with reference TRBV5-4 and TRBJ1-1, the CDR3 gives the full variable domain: ETGVTQSPTHLIKTRGQQVTLRCSSQSGHNTVSWYQQALGQGPQFIFQYYREEENGRGNFPPRFSGLQFPNYSSELNVNALELDDSALYLCASSLGPGAPEAFFGQGTRLTVV.